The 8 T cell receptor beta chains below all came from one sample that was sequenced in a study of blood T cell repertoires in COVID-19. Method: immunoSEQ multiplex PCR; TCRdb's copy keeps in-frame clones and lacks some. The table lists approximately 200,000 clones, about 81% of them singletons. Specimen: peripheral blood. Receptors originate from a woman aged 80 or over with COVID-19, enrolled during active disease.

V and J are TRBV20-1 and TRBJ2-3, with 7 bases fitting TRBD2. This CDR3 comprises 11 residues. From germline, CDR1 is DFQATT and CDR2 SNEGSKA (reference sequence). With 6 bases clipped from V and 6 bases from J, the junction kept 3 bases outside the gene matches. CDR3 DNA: TGCAGTGCCCGAGCGGGGGATACGCAGTATTTT. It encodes CSARAGDTQYF.

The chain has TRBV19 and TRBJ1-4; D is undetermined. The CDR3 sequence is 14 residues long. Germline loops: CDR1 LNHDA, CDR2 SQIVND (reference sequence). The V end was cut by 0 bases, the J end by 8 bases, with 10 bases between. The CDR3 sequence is CASSIDEGGEKLFF. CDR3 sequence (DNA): TGTGCCAGTAGTATAGATGAGGGTGGGGAAAAACTGTTTTTT.

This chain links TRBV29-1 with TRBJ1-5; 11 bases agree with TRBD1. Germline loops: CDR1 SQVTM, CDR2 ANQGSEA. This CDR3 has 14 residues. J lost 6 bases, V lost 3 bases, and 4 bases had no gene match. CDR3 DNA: TGCAGCGTTGAGATGGGGACAGGGGGTCAGCCCCAGCATTTT. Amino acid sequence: CSVEMGTGGQPQHF. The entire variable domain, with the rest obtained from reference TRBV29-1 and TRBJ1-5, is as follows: SAVISQKPSRDICQRGTSLTIQCQVDSQVTMMFWYRQQPGQSLTLIATANQGSEATYESGFVIDKFPISRPNLTFSTLTVSNMSPEDSSIYLCSVEMGTGGQPQHFGDGTRLSIL.

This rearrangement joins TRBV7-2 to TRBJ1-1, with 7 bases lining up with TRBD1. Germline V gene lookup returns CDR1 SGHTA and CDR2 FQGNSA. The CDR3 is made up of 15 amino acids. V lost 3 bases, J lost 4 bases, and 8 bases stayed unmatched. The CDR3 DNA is TGTGCCAGCAGCTTGGGCCCAGGGGGTCTCACTGAAGCTTTCTTT. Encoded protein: CASSLGPGGLTEAFF.

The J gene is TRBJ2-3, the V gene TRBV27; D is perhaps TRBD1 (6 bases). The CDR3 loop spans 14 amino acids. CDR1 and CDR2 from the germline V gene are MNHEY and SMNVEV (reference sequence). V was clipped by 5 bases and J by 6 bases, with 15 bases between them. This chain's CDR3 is CASSTGTTGDTQYF. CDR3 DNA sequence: TGTGCCAGCAGTACCGGGACAACGGGGGATACGCAGTATTTT.

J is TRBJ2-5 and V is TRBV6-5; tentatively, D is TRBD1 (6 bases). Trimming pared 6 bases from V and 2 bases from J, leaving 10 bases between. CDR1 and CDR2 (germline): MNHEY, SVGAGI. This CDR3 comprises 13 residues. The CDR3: CASRRQVQETQYF. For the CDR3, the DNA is TGTGCCAGCAGACGACAGGTTCAAGAGACCCAGTACTTC.

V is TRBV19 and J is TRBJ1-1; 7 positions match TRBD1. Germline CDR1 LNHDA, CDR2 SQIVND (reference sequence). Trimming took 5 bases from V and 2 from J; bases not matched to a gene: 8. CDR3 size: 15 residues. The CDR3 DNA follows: TGTGCCAGTAGTTCACCGGGACAGCCTAACACTGAAGCTTTCTTT. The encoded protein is CASSSPGQPNTEAFF.

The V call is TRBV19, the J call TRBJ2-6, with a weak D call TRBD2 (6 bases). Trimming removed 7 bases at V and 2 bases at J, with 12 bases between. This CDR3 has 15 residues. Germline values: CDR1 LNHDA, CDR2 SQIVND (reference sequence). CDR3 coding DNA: TGTGCCAGTACCGACGGGGGTGCTGGGGCCAACGTCCTGACTTTC. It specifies CASTDGGAGANVLTF.